This TCR beta chain came from a study of blood T cell repertoires in COVID-19. Overall study: Sample material is recorded as cDNA or gDNA derived from T cells, B-cell-depleted T cells, or PBMCs.

Here immunoSEQ multiplex PCR was the method, and the copy in TCRdb shows in-frame clones only, minus some. The sample carries fewer than 600,000 clones, over 75% recorded once. Symptom resolution, clearance, or two negative PCRs marked donors in Cohort 3 as recovered. The CDR3 loop spans 15 amino acids. The germline gives CDR1 MNHEY, CDR2 SMNVEV (reference sequence). The V segment lost 3 bases and the J segment 4 bases; nucleotides outside the gene matches: 6. This sequence joins TRBV27 and TRBJ2-7; 10 bases agree with TRBD2. The sample taken for sequencing was PBMCs or T cells enriched from blood (not recorded which). This clonotype was obtained from a woman aged 40 to 49 who had recovered from COVID-19. CDR3: CASSFSSGSSYEQYF. Here the CDR3 DNA reads TGTGCCAGCAGTTTTTCTAGCGGGAGCTCTTACGAGCAGTACTTC.